Listed below are T cell receptor beta chains from one sample, sequenced in a study of cytomegalovirus exposure and HLA in healthy donors. Profiling relied on immunoSEQ multiplex PCR, and the TCRdb table lists in-frame clones only, not all of them. The data contain more than 150,000 clones, 80% to 90% of them singletons. The specimen was PBMCs. The receptors were gathered from a man aged 18 to 30 in good health and CMV-seropositive. Each CDR3 is given with its conserved first and last residue. D genes are given only for firm matches. Clone size is stated in some rows and not others, as once, few, many or a class when expanded.

>TRBV30|TRBJ2-5|.|TRBD1
TGTGCCTGGAGATTAGGGGGCAGGGGGAAAGAGCAGTACTTC
CAWRLGGRGKEQYF
>TRBV19|TRBJ2-5|.|TRBD2
TGTGCCAGTAGTAGGGGACTAGCGGGGGGTATGGAGACCCAGTACTTC
CASSRGLAGGMETQYF
>TRBV27|TRBJ2-7|few|.
TGTGCCAGCAGCCTCCTGCGGGACGGGCGTTTCGAGCAGTACTTC
CASSLLRDGRFEQYF
>TRBV5-5|TRBJ2-2|.|TRBD2
TGTGCCAGCAGCTTATCCCCTTTAGCGGGAGGGAACACCGGGGAGCTGTTTTTT
CASSLSPLAGGNTGELFF
>TRBV28|TRBJ1-2|.|TRBD1
TGTGCCAGCAGTTTGGGCAGGGGGTGGTATGGCTACACCTTC
CASSLGRGWYGYTF
>TRBV13|TRBJ2-5|few|TRBD2
TGTGCCAGCAGCTGGGACGGGGAGGGGATACGGACCCAGTACTTC
CASSWDGEGIRTQYF
>TRBV10-1|TRBJ2-3|.|.
TGCGCCAGCAGTGATGTAGGGGCCACAGATACGCAGTATTTT
CASSDVGATDTQYF
>TRBV6-5|TRBJ1-4|many|.
TGTGCCAGCAGGGAAAGAGGGACTAATGAAAAACTGTTTTTT
CASRERGTNEKLFF
>TRBV15|TRBJ2-5|.|.
TGTGCCACCAGTCTAGCAGTAGAGACCCAGTACTTC
CATSLAVETQYF
>TRBV7-9|TRBJ2-1|.|TRBD1
TGTGCCAGCAGCTCTAAACGGGACAGCGGAACCGCTGAGCAGTTCTTC
CASSSKRDSGTAEQFF
>TRBV18|TRBJ1-1|.|.
TGTGCCAGCTCACCCGCGGGATGGAACACTGAAGCTTTCTTT
CASSPAGWNTEAFF
>TRBV7-9|TRBJ2-3|once|TRBD2
TGTGCCAGCAGCTCCTCAAGGGATGGGCTAGCGGCTCTCTTGGGGTCGCAGTATTTT
CASSSSRDGLAALLGSQYF
>TRBV9|TRBJ2-2|.|.
TGTGCCAGCAGCGTAGTAGACTACGCCGGGGAGCTGTTTTTT
CASSVVDYAGELFF
>TRBV4-1|TRBJ2-5|.|TRBD2
TGCGCCAGCAGCCAAGTCCCTGGGACTAGCGGGGGGGCAGGAGAGACCCAGTACTTC
CASSQVPGTSGGAGETQYF
>TRBV18|TRBJ2-7|.|.
TGTGCCAGTTCTTACAAAGAGAAGGCGGCATACGAGCAGTACTTC
CASSYKEKAAYEQYF
>TRBV19|TRBJ2-2|once|TRBD1
TGTGCCAGTGCCGCGACAGGGATCACCGGGGAGCTGTTTTTT
CASAATGITGELFF
>TRBV5-4|TRBJ2-7|once|TRBD2
TGTGCCAGCAGCTTCGGACTAGCGGGGGGCTCCTACGAGCAGTACTTC
CASSFGLAGGSYEQYF
>TRBV10-1|TRBJ2-7|.|.
TGCGCCAGCAGTGCTCGCGTCGGGGATTACGAGCAGTACTTC
CASSARVGDYEQYF
>TRBV18|TRBJ2-7|.|.
TGTGCCAGCTCACCCGCGGACTACGAGCAGTACTTC
CASSPADYEQYF
>TRBV27|TRBJ2-7|.|TRBD1
TGTGCCAGCAGTGCAAGCCCGGGACAGGTAGCTTACGAGCAGTACTTC
CASSASPGQVAYEQYF
>TRBV7-9|TRBJ2-2|.|.
TGTGCCAGCAGCCGGAGTCCCGGGGAGCTGTTTTTT
CASSRSPGELFF
>TRBV19|TRBJ1-5|.|.
TGTGCCAGTAGAAGGGACCAAGCGGGTCAGCCCCAGCATTTT
CASRRDQAGQPQHF
>TRBV5-1|TRBJ2-5|.|.
TGCGCCAGCAGCTTGGCTATAGCGAGGGAGACCCAGTACTTC
CASSLAIARETQYF
>TRBV5-4|TRBJ2-1|.|TRBD2
TGTGCCAGCAGCTTGGCCGGGGCTAGCGGGGGGTACAATGAGCAGTTCTTC
CASSLAGASGGYNEQFF
>TRBV29-1|TRBJ2-2|.|.
TGCAGCGCCGAAGTCGGCGGAACCGGGGAGCTGTTTTTT
CSAEVGGTGELFF
>TRBV11-2|TRBJ1-2|.|TRBD1
TGTGCCAGCAGCATCGGACAGGGGGGCTATGGCTACACCTTC
CASSIGQGGYGYTF
>TRBV5-1|TRBJ2-3|.|.
TGCGCCAGCAGCTTGGATCAGGGAAGCACAGATACGCAGTATTTT
CASSLDQGSTDTQYF
>TRBV30|TRBJ1-2|.|.
TGTGCCTGGAGTGCTACAGAAAATGGCTACACCTTC
CAWSATENGYTF
>TRBV5-1|TRBJ2-5|once|TRBD2
TGCGCCAGCAGCTTGATGGGGGGAGGGGAGACCCAGTACTTC
CASSLMGGGETQYF
>TRBV2|TRBJ1-5|.|.
TGTGCCAGCAGTGGGCCATACTTTGGGGCTTATAGCAATCAGCCCCAGCATTTT
CASSGPYFGAYSNQPQHF
>TRBV14|TRBJ2-2|.|.
TGTGCCAGCAGCCAAGATATTTTCGGGATCGGGGAGCTGTTTTTT
CASSQDIFGIGELFF
>TRBV15|TRBJ2-7|.|TRBD1
TGTGCCACCAGCATGCTAGACAGGGACGAAGGCGAGCAGTACTTC
CATSMLDRDEGEQYF
>TRBV2|TRBJ1-6|.|TRBD1
TGTGCCAGCAGTGTGGGACAGGGACCCCTCCACTTT
CASSVGQGPLHF
>TRBV2|TRBJ1-2|.|TRBD1
TGTGCCAGCAATTATCAGGGGGCGAACTATGGCTACACCTTC
CASNYQGANYGYTF
>TRBV6-5|TRBJ2-2|.|.
TGTGCCAGCAGTTACGGTCTTCGGGACGGGGAGCTGTTTTTT
CASSYGLRDGELFF
>TRBV7-9|TRBJ2-5|once|TRBD2
TGTGCCAGCAGCTTATTAGCGGGGATGGAGACCCAGTACTTC
CASSLLAGMETQYF
>TRBV27|TRBJ2-6|.|TRBD1
TGTGCCAGCAGTGCCCGGACAGGGGAAGGGTTCTCTGGGGCCAACGTCCTGACTTTC
CASSARTGEGFSGANVLTF
>TRBV9|TRBJ1-5|.|TRBD1
TGTGCCAGCAGCGTAGGGGGGACAGGGAATCAGCCCCAGCATTTT
CASSVGGTGNQPQHF
>TRBV6-1|TRBJ1-1|few|.
TGTGCCAGCAGTGAATATATTCAGGGTGAAGCTTTCTTT
CASSEYIQGEAFF
>TRBV6-5|TRBJ2-3|.|TRBD2
TGTGCCAGCAGCTCGGGGACTAGCGGAGAAAGTACGCAGTATTTT
CASSSGTSGESTQYF